The clone carrying this TCR beta chain came up a few times. Its target is unknown. The data are from a study of beta chain features in type 1 diabetes. Study-level results: Among all four CD4+ subsets, Type 1 diabetes patients had TCRB CDR3s that were moderately but significantly shorter.

Trimming removed 5 bases from V and 2 bases from J, with 13 bases in between. Germline CDR1 is MNHNY and CDR2 is SVGAGI (reference sequence). This CDR3 comprises 16 residues. Since all of the isolated RNA was reverse transcribed, expressed TCRB transcripts were what got sequenced. Measured with immunoSEQ multiplex PCR; TCRdb has only the in-frame clones, and not every one. The data contain around 260,000 clones, roughly a quarter of them singletons. The sequenced sample was naive CD4+ T cells from blood. The TCR originated in a woman in her 30s with type 1 diabetes. The chain employs TRBV6-6 and TRBJ2-6; D may be TRBD1 (5 bases). The CDR3 bases are TGTGCCAGCAGTATTTACAGGACCCCTGGGGCCAACGTCCTGACTTTC. Translation: CASSIYRTPGANVLTF.